The rows below give T cell receptor beta chains drawn from one sample of a study of blood T cell repertoires in COVID-19. Assay: immunoSEQ multiplex PCR; the TCRdb copy retains only in-frame clones and omits some. Of some 300,000 clones in the sample, roughly 84% were seen once. Material for sequencing was PBMCs or T cells enriched from blood (not recorded which). These receptors were collected from a woman aged 30 to 39 who had recovered from COVID-19. CDR3s include the opening cysteine and the closing phenylalanine or tryptophan. The D gene is left open where the match is weak.

V	D	J	CDR3	DNA
TRBV18	.	TRBJ2-7	CASSRLFQGQSYEQYF	TGTGCCAGCTCACGCTTATTCCAGGGGCAATCCTACGAGCAGTACTTC
TRBV7-9	TRBD1	TRBJ1-1	CASRTGGMNTEAFF	TGTGCCAGCAGAACAGGGGGAATGAACACTGAAGCTTTCTTT
TRBV30	TRBD1	TRBJ1-6	CAWSVGSGGISPLHF	TGTGCCTGGAGTGTAGGGTCAGGGGGTATTTCACCCCTCCACTTT
TRBV19	TRBD2	TRBJ2-2	CASSSGRAGELFF	TGTGCCAGTAGCTCAGGGAGGGCCGGGGAGCTGTTTTTT
TRBV27	.	TRBJ2-3	CASSLGAGDTQYF	TGTGCCAGCAGTCTAGGGGCCGGGGATACGCAGTATTTT
TRBV27	TRBD2	TRBJ2-5	CASSLLASGGVETQYF	TGTGCCAGCAGTTTATTGGCTAGCGGGGGTGTAGAGACCCAGTACTTC
TRBV3-1/TRBV3-2	.	TRBJ2-1	CASSPPPRQGGIYNEQFF	TGTGCCAGCAGCCCGCCCCCCAGACAGGGCGGGATCTACAATGAGCAGTTCTTC
TRBV28	TRBD1	TRBJ1-2	CASSLGQPFDGYTF	TGTGCCAGCAGTTTGGGACAGCCCTTTGATGGCTACACCTTC
TRBV9	TRBD1	TRBJ2-7	CASSVGGTASYEQYF	TGTGCCAGCAGCGTAGGAGGGACAGCATCCTACGAGCAGTACTTC
TRBV29-1	TRBD1	TRBJ1-1	CSVRQGADTEAFF	TGCAGCGTCCGACAGGGGGCGGACACTGAAGCTTTCTTT
TRBV19	TRBD1	TRBJ2-6	CASSGGTGGSGANVLTF	TGTGCCAGTAGTGGTGGGACAGGGGGCTCTGGGGCCAACGTCCTGACTTTC
TRBV14	.	TRBJ2-7	CASSLTGLLKGYEQYF	TGTGCCAGCAGCCTTACGGGACTCCTGAAAGGGTACGAGCAGTACTTC
TRBV28	TRBD1	TRBJ1-2	CASSLRGTGEVKGYTF	TGTGCCAGCAGTTTAAGAGGGACAGGGGAAGTAAAGGGCTACACCTTC
TRBV27	TRBD1	TRBJ2-7	CASSVRTGTGGEQYF	TGTGCCAGCAGTGTCCGAACCGGGACAGGGGGAGAGCAGTACTTC
TRBV30	TRBD2	TRBJ2-3	CAWSVGLAGGGDTQYF	TGTGCCTGGAGTGTAGGACTAGCGGGGGGCGGAGATACGCAGTATTTT
TRBV21-1	.	TRBJ1-5	CASSNTDSNQPQHF	TGTGCCAGCAGCAATACAGATAGCAATCAGCCCCAGCATTTT
TRBV19	TRBD1	TRBJ2-1	CASSTGGSLPEQFF	TGTGCCAGTAGTACAGGGGGCTCCTTACCTGAGCAGTTCTTC
TRBV28	.	TRBJ1-5	CASTVGGQRNQPQHF	TGTGCCAGCACGGTCGGCGGACAGAGGAATCAGCCCCAGCATTTT
TRBV23-1	TRBD1	TRBJ1-5	CASSQRTGTDYSNQPQHF	TGCGCCAGCAGTCAACGCACCGGGACAGATTATAGCAATCAGCCCCAGCATTTT
TRBV28	.	TRBJ2-7	CASSTGFYEQYF	TGTGCCAGCAGTACAGGGTTTTACGAGCAGTACTTC
TRBV30	.	TRBJ1-6	CAWKVQDNSPLHF	TGTGCCTGGAAGGTACAGGATAATTCACCCCTCCACTTT
TRBV2	TRBD1	TRBJ1-2	CASSEQVGKRGQGGYTF	TGTGCCAGCAGTGAACAAGTCGGGAAAAGGGGGCAGGGTGGCTACACCTTC
TRBV19	.	TRBJ2-6	CASSIGRGSGANVLTF	TGTGCCAGTAGTATAGGAAGGGGTTCTGGGGCCAACGTCCTGACTTTC
TRBV11-3	.	TRBJ2-3	CASSLVTAVTRRTDTQYF	TGTGCCAGCAGCTTAGTTACCGCTGTGACTAGACGCACAGATACGCAGTATTTT
TRBV27	.	TRBJ2-7	CASRRGYEQYF	TGTGCCAGCAGACGGGGGTACGAGCAGTACTTC
TRBV28	.	TRBJ1-2	CASSRGVRGYTF	TGTGCCAGCAGTCGGGGGGTGAGGGGCTACACCTTC
TRBV11-2	.	TRBJ1-2	CASSLEGDGYTF	TGTGCCAGCAGCTTAGAAGGAGATGGCTACACCTTC
TRBV5-4	.	TRBJ1-2	CASSLANTDSTYGYTF	TGTGCCAGCAGCTTGGCGAACACGGACAGTACCTATGGCTACACCTTC
TRBV27	TRBD2	TRBJ2-7	CASSFLPRGVEQYF	TGTGCCAGCAGTTTTTTACCTCGGGGGGTCGAGCAGTACTTC
TRBV20-1	TRBD1	TRBJ1-4	CSASWLAGGTNEKLFF	TGCAGTGCTAGTTGGCTCGCAGGGGGAACTAATGAAAAACTGTTTTTT
TRBV5-6	TRBD1	TRBJ1-4	CASSLRDRGNEKLFF	TGTGCCAGCAGCCTCCGGGACAGGGGGAATGAAAAACTGTTTTTT
TRBV7-2	.	TRBJ1-4	CASSLAVRAVTNEKLFF	TGTGCCAGCAGCTTAGCCGTCAGGGCGGTAACTAATGAAAAACTGTTTTTT
TRBV5-1	TRBD2	TRBJ2-3	CASSLAGTSGGPDTQYF	TGCGCCAGCAGCTTAGCCGGGACTAGCGGGGGACCAGATACGCAGTATTTT
TRBV28	TRBD1	TRBJ2-3	CASSPPWGQGAKDTQYF	TGTGCCAGCAGCCCCCCGTGGGGACAGGGGGCTAAAGATACGCAGTATTTT
TRBV12-3/TRBV12-4	TRBD1	TRBJ1-5	CASSLTGDQPQHF	TGTGCCAGCAGCCTGACAGGGGATCAGCCCCAGCATTTT
TRBV5-4	TRBD1	TRBJ1-4	CASSSGQGADEKLFF	TGTGCCAGCAGCTCAGGACAGGGGGCAGATGAAAAACTGTTTTTT
TRBV7-9	.	TRBJ1-1	CASSSVPRRENTEAFF	TGTGCCAGCAGCTCAGTTCCTCGCAGGGAGAACACTGAAGCTTTCTTT
TRBV9	.	TRBJ2-1	CASSKGQSSYNEQFF	TGTGCCAGCAGCAAAGGACAGAGCTCCTACAATGAGCAGTTCTTC
TRBV7-2	TRBD2	TRBJ2-5	CASSSPGGPETQYF	TGTGCCAGCAGCTCTCCGGGGGGGCCAGAGACCCAGTACTTC